One and the same sample provided the 14 T cell receptor beta chains below, sequenced in a study of blood T cell repertoires in COVID-19. Clones were read by immunoSEQ multiplex PCR, and TCRdb kept only the in-frame ones, dropping some. Of some 100,000 clones in the sample, 91% were seen once. The sequenced sample was peripheral blood. Receptors originate from a man between 60 and 75 years old with acute or convalescent COVID-19.

The V call is TRBV5-1, the J call TRBJ2-2; TRBD1 is a possible D gene (5 bases). The CDR3 length is 15 residues. The V end lost 1 base, the J end lost 5 bases, and 12 bases lay between the germline ends. Germline lookup yields CDR1 SGHRS and CDR2 YFSETQ. The DNA of the CDR3 is TGCGCCAGCAGCTTGAGGCAGGGCCGGACCGGGGAGCTGTTTTTT. Translation: CASSLRQGRTGELFF.

The genes are TRBV19 and TRBJ1-3; D unclear. The CDR3 length is 13 residues. Germline CDR1 is LNHDA and CDR2 is SQIVND (reference sequence). V shed 5 bases and J shed 0 bases, with 5 bases lying between them. The CDR3 DNA sequence: TGTGCCAGTAGTGAGAGCTCTGGAAACACCATATATTTT. Translated, it gives CASSESSGNTIYF.

The rearrangement links TRBV6-6 to TRBJ1-1; D gene ambiguous. The V end was cut by 2 bases, the J end by 0 bases, with 7 bases between. The V gene's germline CDR1 is MNHNY and CDR2 SVGAGI (reference sequence). CDR3 length: 14 residues. CDR3 amino acids: CASSYGQMNTEAFF. The CDR3 bases are TGTGCCAGCAGTTACGGGCAGATGAACACTGAAGCTTTCTTT.

The V gene is TRBV28, the J gene TRBJ2-4, with D perhaps TRBD2 (6 bases). Looked up from germline, CDR1 is MDHEN and CDR2 is SYDVKM. The CDR3 is 14 amino acids. Trimming removed 3 bases at V and 7 bases at J, with 13 bases between. The CDR3 sequence: CASSFQGGVNIQYF. CDR3 coding DNA: TGTGCCAGCAGTTTCCAAGGAGGGGTTAACATTCAGTACTTC.

The chain employs TRBV7-3 and TRBJ1-6; D might be TRBD1 (5 bases). The CDR3 runs to 16 residues. CDR1 and CDR2 from the germline V gene are SGHTA and FQGTGA. Trimming removed 1 base at V and 5 bases at J, with 12 bases between. The CDR3 nucleotides read TGTGCCAGCAGCTTAAAGGCTGAACAGGATAATTCACCCCTCCACTTT. Amino acids: CASSLKAEQDNSPLHF. Supplemented by reference TRBV7-3 and TRBJ1-6, the full variable domain reads GAGVSQTPSNKVTEKGKYVELRCDPISGHTALYWYRQSLGQGPEFLIYFQGTGAADDSGLPNDRFFAVRPEGSVSTLKIQRTERGDSAVYLCASSLKAEQDNSPLHFGNGTRLTVT.

Turning to this clone: A junction end diverges from the germline sequence, so it may reflect a read error. The chain recombines TRBV18 with TRBJ1-2; 7 bases are a match to TRBD1. The CDR3 is 15 amino acids. CDR1 is KGHSH and CDR2 is LQKENI in the germline V gene. The chain's CDR3 is CASSPQGKLYYGYTF. In nucleotides, the CDR3 is TGTGCCAGCTCTCCACAGGGGAAGCTCTACTATGGCTACACCTTC.

The J gene is TRBJ2-5, the V gene TRBV28, with D possibly TRBD2 on 5 matching bases. V was cut by 10 bases and J by 2 bases, with 17 bases left in between. Per germline, CDR1 MDHEN and CDR2 SYDVKM. The CDR3 loop spans 14 amino acids. CDR3 coding DNA: TGTGCCACCCTTACTCGGACTTTACAAGAGACCCAGTACTTC. Protein product: CATLTRTLQETQYF. Supplemented by reference TRBV28 and TRBJ2-5, the full variable domain reads DVKVTQSSRYLVKRTGEKVFLECVQDMDHENMFWYRQDPGLGLRLIYFSYDVKMKEKGDIPEGYSVSREKKERFSLILESASTNQTSMYLCATLTRTLQETQYFGPGTRLLVL.

In its sample, this clone was seen once. This chain joins TRBV14 and TRBJ2-1; TRBD1 matches 12 bases. The germline V gene has CDR1 SGHDN and CDR2 FVKESK. V lost 3 bases, J lost 6 bases, and 9 bases stayed unmatched. CDR3 length: 17 residues. The CDR3 nucleotides are TGTGCCAGCAGCCAGAGGATTGGGGACAGGGGGCGCAATGAGCAGTTCTTC. It yields the protein CASSQRIGDRGRNEQFF.

V gene TRBV19 combines with J gene TRBJ2-7; possibly TRBD1 for D (5 bases). The V gene lost 6 bases and the J gene lost 2 bases, with 17 bases spanning the gap. The CDR3 consists of 15 residues. CDR1 and CDR2 from the germline V gene are LNHDA and SQIVND (reference sequence). This CDR3 reads CASRQGQGLTYEQYF. The DNA for the CDR3 is TGTGCCAGTAGGCAGGGCCAGGGCCTAACCTACGAGCAGTACTTC.

The chain couples TRBV6-6 to TRBJ2-7, with D perhaps TRBD2 (6 bases). Germline V gene data show CDR1 as MNHNY and CDR2 as SVGAGI (reference sequence). V lost 4 bases, J lost 4 bases, and 11 bases lay in between. CDR3 length: 13 amino acids. CDR3 sequence (DNA): TGTGCCAGCAGTTCCCGGGGGAGATACGAGCAGTACGTC. This encodes CASSSRGRYEQYV.

In this sample, this clone turned up a few times. The rearrangement joins TRBV30 to TRBJ2-7; tentative D call: TRBD2 (6 bases). The CDR3 spans 15 residues. CDR1 and CDR2 from the germline V gene are GTSNPN and SVGIG (reference sequence). V was shortened by 0 bases and J by 6 bases, with 18 bases between the two germline ends. CDR3 amino acids: CAWSVIGGPFSEQYF. In DNA, the CDR3 is TGTGCCTGGAGTGTAATCGGGGGACCATTCTCCGAGCAGTACTTC.

The chain combines TRBV27 with TRBJ1-4, with unresolved D. Germline lookup yields CDR1 MNHEY and CDR2 SMNVEV (reference sequence). The CDR3 length is 13 residues. V gave up 3 bases and J gave up 5 bases, with 7 bases separating them. This chain's CDR3 is CASSLRRNEKLFF. The CDR3 DNA follows: TGTGCCAGCAGTTTGCGGCGGAATGAAAAACTGTTTTTT.

The chain combines TRBV29-1 with TRBJ1-1, with TRBD1 matching 10 bases. The germline CDR1 and CDR2 sequences are SQVTM and ANQGSEA. This CDR3 has 13 amino acids. Unmatched junction bases numbered 7, after V lost 7 bases and J lost 5 bases. This CDR3 reads CSAETGGRTEAFF. CDR3 sequence (DNA): TGCAGCGCCGAGACAGGGGGCCGGACTGAAGCTTTCTTT. The complete variable domain, with remaining parts taken from reference TRBV29-1 and TRBJ1-1, reads SAVISQKPSRDICQRGTSLTIQCQVDSQVTMMFWYRQQPGQSLTLIATANQGSEATYESGFVIDKFPISRPNLTFSTLTVSNMSPEDSSIYLCSAETGGRTEAFFGQGTRLTVV.

This clone has only one observation. This sequence joins TRBV4-2 and TRBJ1-5, with D perhaps matching TRBD1 (5 bases). The CDR3 loop spans 15 amino acids. The V gene lost 2 bases and the J gene lost 7 bases, with 15 bases spanning the gap. CDR1 is LGHNA, CDR2 YNFKEQ, per germline. The CDR3 sequence: CASSQFPRAQQPQHF. CDR3 nucleotide sequence: TGTGCCAGCAGCCAATTCCCCAGGGCCCAGCAGCCCCAGCATTTT.